This T cell receptor (beta chain) stems from a study of blood T cells in healthy people across ages. General study findings and limits: TCR beta diversity, measured per million T cells, fell in a roughly linear way with age. Investigators viewed diversity estimates from one million T cells as underestimates, the study reported. There were more naive CD4+ cells and higher diversity in long-lived donors than in aged donors.

CDR1 and CDR2 (germline): SEHNR, FQNEAQ (reference sequence). Trimming shortened V by 10 bases and J by 0 bases, and 16 bases separated the two germline ends. CDR3 length equals 15 residues. This clonotype was seen repeatedly, ten times or more. Its target is not known. Primed by a sample-barcoded 5' primer and a J-beta primer mix, a second PCR proceeded for roughly 7 to 11 cycles. MiXCR, run by TCRdb on the 5' RACE reads, gives a single entry per CDR3 protein. This table has about 620,000 distinct CDR3 sequences, around 52% appearing once. This sequence joins TRBV7-9 and TRBJ2-1, with D uncertain. The TCR was taken from a woman at least 80 years old in good health. The sequenced sample was blood. The CDR3 region has the DNA TGTGCCATCATGCTGGACGATAGCTCCTACAATGAGCAGTTCTTC. Amino acids: CAIMLDDSSYNEQFF. The whole variable domain, remainder taken from reference TRBV7-9 and TRBJ2-1, is DTGVSQNPRHKITKRGQNVTFRCDPISEHNRLYWYRQTLGQGPEFLTYFQNEAQLEKSRLLSDRFSAERPKGSFSTLEIQRTEQGDSAMYLCAIMLDDSSYNEQFFGPGTRLTVL.